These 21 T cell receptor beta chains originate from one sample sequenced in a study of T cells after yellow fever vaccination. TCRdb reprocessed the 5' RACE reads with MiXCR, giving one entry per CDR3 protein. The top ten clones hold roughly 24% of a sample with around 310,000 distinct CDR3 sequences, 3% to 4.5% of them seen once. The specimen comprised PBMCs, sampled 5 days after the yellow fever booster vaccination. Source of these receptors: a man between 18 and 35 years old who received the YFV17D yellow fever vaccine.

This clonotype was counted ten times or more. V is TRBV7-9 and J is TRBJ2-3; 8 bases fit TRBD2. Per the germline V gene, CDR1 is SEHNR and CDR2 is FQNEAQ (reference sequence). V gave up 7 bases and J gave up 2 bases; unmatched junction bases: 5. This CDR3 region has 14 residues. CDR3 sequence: CASTILADTDTQYF. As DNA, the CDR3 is TGTGCCAGCACCATACTAGCGGACACAGATACGCAGTATTTT.

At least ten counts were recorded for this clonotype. The CDR3 bases are TGTGCCAGCAGCCTACTAGCGGGGGGGACCTACGAGCAGTACGTC. It translates to CASSLLAGGTYEQYV. The chain couples TRBV7-2 to TRBJ2-7, with 13 bases identical to TRBD2. CDR3 length: 15 amino acids. CDR1 and CDR2 from the germline V gene are SGHTA and FQGNSA. V lost 5 bases to trimming and J lost 2 bases; unmatched junction nucleotides: 3.

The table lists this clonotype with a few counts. CDR3 nucleotide sequence: TGTGCCAGCAGCGGTCGGATAGGGGGAAACAATGAGCAGTTCTTC. Encoded protein: CASSGRIGGNNEQFF. The genes are TRBV7-2 and TRBJ2-1; possibly TRBD1 for D (6 bases). The germline V and J ends were trimmed by 5 bases and 5 bases, with 16 bases remaining between them. The CDR3 is 15 residues long. CDR1 and CDR2 (germline): SGHTA, FQGNSA.

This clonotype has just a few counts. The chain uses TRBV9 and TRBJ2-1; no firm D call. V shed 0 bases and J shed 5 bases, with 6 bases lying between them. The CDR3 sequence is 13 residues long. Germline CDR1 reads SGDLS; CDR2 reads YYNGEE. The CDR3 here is CASSVAGHNEQFF. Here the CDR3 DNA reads TGTGCCAGCAGCGTAGCTGGACACAATGAGCAGTTCTTC.

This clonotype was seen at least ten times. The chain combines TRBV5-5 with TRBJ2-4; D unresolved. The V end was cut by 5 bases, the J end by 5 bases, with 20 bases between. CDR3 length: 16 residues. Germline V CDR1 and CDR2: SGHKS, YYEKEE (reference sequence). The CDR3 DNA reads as TGTGCCAGCAGTCGTGGGATCCAGGTTCCGGAAAACATTCAGTACTTC. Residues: CASSRGIQVPENIQYF.

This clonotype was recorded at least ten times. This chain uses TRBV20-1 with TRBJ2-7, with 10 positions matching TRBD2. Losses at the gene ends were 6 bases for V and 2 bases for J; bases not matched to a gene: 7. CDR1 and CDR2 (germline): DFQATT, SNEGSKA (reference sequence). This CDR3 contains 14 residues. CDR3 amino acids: CSALSSGSPYEQYF. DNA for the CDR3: TGCAGTGCCCTCTCTAGCGGGAGCCCCTACGAGCAGTACTTC.

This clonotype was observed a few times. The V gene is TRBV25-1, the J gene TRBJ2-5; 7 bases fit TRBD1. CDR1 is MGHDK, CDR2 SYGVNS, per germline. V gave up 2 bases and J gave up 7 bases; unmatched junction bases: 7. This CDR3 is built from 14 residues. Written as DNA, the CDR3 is TGTGCCAGCAGTGAAACAGGGGATTTAACGACCCAGTACTTC. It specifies CASSETGDLTTQYF.

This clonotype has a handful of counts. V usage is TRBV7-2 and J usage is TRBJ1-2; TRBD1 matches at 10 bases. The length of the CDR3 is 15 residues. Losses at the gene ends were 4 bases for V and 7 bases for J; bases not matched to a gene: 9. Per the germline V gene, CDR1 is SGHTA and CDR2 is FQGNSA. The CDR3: CASSSHPGQGFGYTF. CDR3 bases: TGTGCCAGCAGCTCGCACCCGGGACAGGGGTTTGGCTACACCTTC. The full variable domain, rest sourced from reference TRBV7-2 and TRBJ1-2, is GAGVSQSPSNKVTEKGKDVELRCDPISGHTALYWYRQSLGQGLEFLIYFQGNSAPDKSGLPSDRFSAERTGGSVSTLTIQRTQQEDSAVYLCASSSHPGQGFGYTFGSGTRLTVV.

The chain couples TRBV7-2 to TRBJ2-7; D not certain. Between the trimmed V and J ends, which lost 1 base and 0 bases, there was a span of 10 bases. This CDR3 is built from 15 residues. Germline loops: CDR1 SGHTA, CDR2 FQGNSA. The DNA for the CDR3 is TGTGCCAGCAGCTTAGGGGGTGCCAGCTCCTACGAGCAGTACTTC. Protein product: CASSLGGASSYEQYF.

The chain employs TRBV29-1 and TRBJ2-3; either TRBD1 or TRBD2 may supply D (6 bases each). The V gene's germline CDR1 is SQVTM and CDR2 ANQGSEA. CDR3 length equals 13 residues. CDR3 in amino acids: CTAAGTSRDTQYF. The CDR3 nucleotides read TGCACCGCGGCGGGGACAAGTAGAGATACGCAGTATTTT.

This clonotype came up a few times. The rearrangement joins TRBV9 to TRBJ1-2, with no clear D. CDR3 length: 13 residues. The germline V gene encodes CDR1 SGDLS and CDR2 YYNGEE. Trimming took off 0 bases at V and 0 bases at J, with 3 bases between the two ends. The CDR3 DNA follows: TGTGCCAGCAGCGTAGGACCTAACTATGGCTACACCTTC. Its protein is CASSVGPNYGYTF.

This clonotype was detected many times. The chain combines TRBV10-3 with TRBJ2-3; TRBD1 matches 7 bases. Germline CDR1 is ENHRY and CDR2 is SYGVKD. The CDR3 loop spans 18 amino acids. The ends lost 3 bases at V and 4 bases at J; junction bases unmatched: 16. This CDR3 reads CAISDRRDSFRSPDTQYF. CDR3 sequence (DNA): TGTGCCATCAGTGACAGAAGGGACAGCTTCCGGTCCCCAGATACGCAGTATTTT.

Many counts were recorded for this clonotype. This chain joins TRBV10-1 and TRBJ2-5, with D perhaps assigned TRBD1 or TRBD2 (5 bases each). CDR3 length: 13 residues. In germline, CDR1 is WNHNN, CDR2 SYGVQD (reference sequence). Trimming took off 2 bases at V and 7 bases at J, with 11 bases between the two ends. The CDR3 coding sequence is TGCGCCAGCAGTGAGATGACTGGGGGGACCCAGTACTTC. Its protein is CASSEMTGGTQYF.

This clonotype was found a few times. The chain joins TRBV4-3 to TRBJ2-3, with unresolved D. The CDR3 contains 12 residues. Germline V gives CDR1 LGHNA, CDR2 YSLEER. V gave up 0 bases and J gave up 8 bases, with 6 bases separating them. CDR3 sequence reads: CASSQDYVTQYF. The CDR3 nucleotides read TGCGCCAGCAGCCAAGATTACGTTACGCAGTATTTT.

CDR3 region: CSVGGWNTEAFF. As DNA, the CDR3 is TGCAGCGTTGGAGGGTGGAACACTGAAGCTTTCTTT. The rearrangement uses TRBV29-1 and TRBJ1-1; unclear D gene. The CDR3 totals 12 residues. Trimming took off 4 bases at V and 1 base at J, with 7 bases between the two ends. The V gene's germline CDR1 is SQVTM and CDR2 ANQGSEA.

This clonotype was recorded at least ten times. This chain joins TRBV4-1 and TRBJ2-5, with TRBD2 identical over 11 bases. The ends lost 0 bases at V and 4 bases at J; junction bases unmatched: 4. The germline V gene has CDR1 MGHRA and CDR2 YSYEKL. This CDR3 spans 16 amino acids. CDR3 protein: CASSQDLLAGGETQYF. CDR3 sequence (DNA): TGCGCCAGCAGCCAAGATCTGCTAGCGGGGGGAGAGACCCAGTACTTC.

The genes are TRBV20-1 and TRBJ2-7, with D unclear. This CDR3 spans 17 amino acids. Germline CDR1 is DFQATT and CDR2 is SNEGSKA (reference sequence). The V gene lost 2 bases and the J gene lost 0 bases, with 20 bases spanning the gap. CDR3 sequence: CSARPRPRWGSSYEQYV. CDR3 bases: TGCAGTGCTAGACCCCGCCCCCGGTGGGGAAGCTCCTACGAGCAGTACGTC.

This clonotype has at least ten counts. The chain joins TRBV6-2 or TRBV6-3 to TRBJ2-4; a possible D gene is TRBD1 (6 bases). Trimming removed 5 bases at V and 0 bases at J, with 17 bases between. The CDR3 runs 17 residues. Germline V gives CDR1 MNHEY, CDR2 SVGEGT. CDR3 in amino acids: CASSPRDNQLAKNIQYF. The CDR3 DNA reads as TGTGCCAGCAGTCCCCGGGACAACCAGCTAGCCAAAAACATTCAGTACTTC.

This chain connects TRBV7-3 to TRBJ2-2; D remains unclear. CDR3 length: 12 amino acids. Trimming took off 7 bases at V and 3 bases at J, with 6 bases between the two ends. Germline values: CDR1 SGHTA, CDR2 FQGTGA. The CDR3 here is CASKGYTGELFF. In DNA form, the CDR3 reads TGTGCCAGCAAGGGTTACACCGGGGAGCTGTTTTTT.

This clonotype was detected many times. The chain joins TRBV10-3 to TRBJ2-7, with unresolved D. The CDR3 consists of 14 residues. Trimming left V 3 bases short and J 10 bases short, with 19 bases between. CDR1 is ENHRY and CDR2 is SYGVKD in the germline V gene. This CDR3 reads CAISDPRTSRFQYV. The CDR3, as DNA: TGTGCCATCAGTGATCCTAGGACCTCCCGTTTCCAGTACGTC.

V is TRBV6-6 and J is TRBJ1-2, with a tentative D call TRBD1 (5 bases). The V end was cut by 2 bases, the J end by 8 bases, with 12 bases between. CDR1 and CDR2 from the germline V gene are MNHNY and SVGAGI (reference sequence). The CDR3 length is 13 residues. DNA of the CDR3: TGTGCCAGCAGTTACGGGACCAGAATAGGCTACACCTTC. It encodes CASSYGTRIGYTF.